The subject of this entry is one TCR beta chain. This entry is derived from a study of PD-L1 blockade in urothelial cancer. Overall study context: A median approximately 140,000 T cells were found in blood samples.

Germline V gene sequence: CDR1 SQVTM, CDR2 ANQGSEA. This CDR3 is 11 amino acids long. V lost 7 bases and J 6 bases, leaving 12 bases between the germline ends. The table came from immunoSEQ multiplex PCR; TCRdb's copy has only in-frame clones and leaves some out. This table holds about 130,000 clones, approximately 88% found once. Described time point: pretreatment peripheral blood. The specimen was PBMCs, collected around atezolizumab (anti-PD-L1) treatment. The source is a man aged 45 to 65 with urothelial cancer. The chain combines TRBV29-1 with TRBJ1-1, with D tentatively TRBD1 (6 bases). CDR3 sequence reads: CSGVDRPEAFF. For the CDR3, the DNA is TGCAGCGGAGTAGACAGGCCTGAAGCTTTCTTT.